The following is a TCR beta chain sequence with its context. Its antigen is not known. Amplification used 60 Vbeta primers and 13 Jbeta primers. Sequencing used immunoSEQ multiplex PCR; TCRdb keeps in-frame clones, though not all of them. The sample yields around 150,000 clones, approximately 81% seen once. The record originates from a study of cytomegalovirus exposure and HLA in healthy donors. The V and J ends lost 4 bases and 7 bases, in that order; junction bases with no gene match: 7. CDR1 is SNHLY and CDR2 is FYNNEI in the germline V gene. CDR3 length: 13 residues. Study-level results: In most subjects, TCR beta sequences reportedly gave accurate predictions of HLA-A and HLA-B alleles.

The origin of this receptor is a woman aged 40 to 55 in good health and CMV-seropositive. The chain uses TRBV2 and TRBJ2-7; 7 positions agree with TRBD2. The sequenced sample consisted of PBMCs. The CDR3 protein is CASSVAGAGEQYF. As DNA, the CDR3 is TGTGCCAGCAGTGTGGCGGGAGCAGGAGAGCAGTACTTC. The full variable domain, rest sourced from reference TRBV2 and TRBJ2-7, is EPEVTQTPSHQVTQMGQEVILRCVPISNHLYFYWYRQILGQKVEFLVSFYNNEISEKSEIFDDQFSVERPDGSNFTLKIRSTKLEDSAMYFCASSVAGAGEQYFGPGTRLTVT.